This T cell receptor (beta chain) was recovered during a study of T-cell reconstitution after alpha-beta-depleted transplantation in children. Findings of the study overall: Recipient T cells and thymic progenitors that survived gave rise to the high TCRbeta diversity observed at day 60 in some patients.

Unique molecular identifiers featured in how the TCRbeta library was prepared. TCRdb re-analysed the PCR reads in MiXCR, keeping a single row per CDR3 protein. The sample has about a million distinct CDR3 sequences, about 29% seen once; the top ten hold around 30%. Per the germline V gene, CDR1 is SGHAT and CDR2 is FQNNGV. After removal of 1 base from V and 0 bases from J, the junction contained 9 bases not matched to a gene. The CDR3 loop spans 17 amino acids. For this clonotype: Antigen: not known.

This material consisted of PBMCs, mostly from graft donor cells, taken 360 days after TCRalphabeta/CD19-depleted stem cell transplant. The source is a boy younger than two who had a stem cell transplant for SCID, so the T cells may come from the graft donor. The V and J genes are TRBV11-2 and TRBJ2-7; the match to TRBD2 covers 7 bases. CDR3 coding DNA: TGTGCCAGCAGCTTAGTGTTGTCCAGCGGGGCCTCCTACGAGCAGTACTTC. Residues: CASSLVLSSGASYEQYF.